One TCR beta chain is described in this entry. Its antigen remains unidentified. Moderate-to-severe activity, with CAS ≥3, NOSPECS ≥4 and duration under 3 months, characterized the donors with ophthalmopathy. Other autoimmune diseases, uncontrolled infections, pregnancy or lactation ruled patients out of participation. RNA transcripts yielded amplified TCR beta CDR3 regions. HTBI primers served in a first-round RT-PCR, which a second-round multiplex PCR followed. TCRdb analysed the multiplex PCR reads with MiXCR anew, one entry per CDR3 protein. There are 210,000 or so distinct CDR3 sequences in the sample; over 25% occur only once, and about 9.1% lies in the top ten. This specimen belongs to a study of Graves' ophthalmopathy and Graves' hyperthyroidism. Findings of the study overall: Between ophthalmopathy and stable hyperthyroidism, a 13-signature model drew a separation with approximately 90% sensitivity and approximately 77% specificity.

Germline V gives CDR1 LNHDA, CDR2 SQIVND (reference sequence). This CDR3 is built from 14 residues. Trimming removed 7 bases at V and 3 bases at J, with 15 bases between. The rearrangement joins TRBV19 to TRBJ2-5, with D possibly being TRBD2 (6 bases). The origin of this receptor is a man aged 45 to 65 with Graves' ophthalmopathy. Sequencing input: peripheral blood. Here the CDR3 reads CASKRVPTEETQYF. The CDR3 bases are TGTGCCAGTAAGCGGGTCCCGACCGAAGAGACCCAGTACTTC.